This TCR beta chain was sequenced for a study of blood T cell repertoires in COVID-19. With V trimmed by 6 bases and J by 0 bases, 2 bases remained unmatched. This CDR3 has 13 residues. From germline, CDR1 is SQVTM and CDR2 ANQGSEA. Profiling relied on immunoSEQ multiplex PCR, and the TCRdb table lists in-frame clones only, not all of them. Of over 100,000 clones in the sample, over 60% were seen once. V gene TRBV29-1 combines with J gene TRBJ2-1; TRBD2 matches at 7 bases. The clonotype was recovered from a woman between 70 and 85 years old with acute or convalescent COVID-19. Material: peripheral blood. The DNA for the CDR3 is TGCAGCGTGCGGGGGAGCTCCTACAATGAGCAGTTCTTC. Protein product: CSVRGSSYNEQFF.